One and the same sample provided the 21 T cell receptor beta chains below, sequenced in a study of T cell responses to AZD1222 COVID-19 vaccine. Assay: immunoSEQ multiplex PCR; the TCRdb copy retains only in-frame clones and omits some. The data show 70,000 to 85,000 clones, with about 82% seen just once and about 3% held by the top ten. Sequencing used peripheral blood, obtained on day 0 of AZD1222 vaccination. The receptors originated from an adult in good health.

The chain joins TRBV25-1 to TRBJ1-6, with D unresolved. From germline, CDR1 is MGHDK and CDR2 SYGVNS. The V and J ends lost 2 bases and 1 base respectively, with 3 bases between them. The CDR3 runs 14 residues. CDR3 in DNA: TGTGCCAGCAGTGAAAGGTCCTATAATTCACCCCTCCACTTT. Protein: CASSERSYNSPLHF.

The chain couples TRBV2 to TRBJ1-4; TRBD1 is a possible D gene (5 bases). Trimming left V 7 bases short and J 5 bases short, with 14 bases between. The CDR3 is 14 amino acids. The V gene's germline CDR1 is SNHLY and CDR2 FYNNEI. CDR3 sequence reads: CASILDRRNEKLFF. CDR3 bases: TGTGCCAGCATTTTAGACAGAAGAAATGAAAAACTGTTTTTT. The full variable domain, with the rest looked up from reference TRBV2 and TRBJ1-4, is EPEVTQTPSHQVTQMGQEVILRCVPISNHLYFYWYRQILGQKVEFLVSFYNNEISEKSEIFDDQFSVERPDGSNFTLKIRSTKLEDSAMYFCASILDRRNEKLFFGSGTQLSVL.

The chain links TRBV28 to TRBJ1-5, with a possible D match to TRBD1 (5 bases). Trimming took off 8 bases at V and 3 bases at J, with 20 bases between the two ends. Germline lookup yields CDR1 MDHEN and CDR2 SYDVKM. This CDR3 is built from 16 residues. The CDR3, as DNA: TGTGCCAGCTTTGGGGAGGAGACAGCCTTCAATCAGCCCCAGCATTTT. It is translated as CASFGEETAFNQPQHF.

This clone was recorded once. This chain joins TRBV29-1 and TRBJ2-3; 10 bases line up with TRBD2. V trimming: 4 bases; J trimming: 3 bases; junction bases outside the gene matches: 7. This CDR3 is built from 15 residues. Germline values: CDR1 SQVTM, CDR2 ANQGSEA. DNA of the CDR3: TGCAGCGTTGTCAAAGCGGGGGGGAGGACAGATACGCAGTATTTT. Translation: CSVVKAGGRTDTQYF.

This rearrangement joins TRBV5-4 to TRBJ2-3, with 9 positions matching TRBD1. The junction had 6 bases not matched to a gene; V was cut back by 2 bases and J by 5 bases. Germline assignment: CDR1 SGHNT and CDR2 YYREEE (reference sequence). This CDR3 region has 15 residues. This chain's CDR3 is CASSFRTGEVDTQYF. The CDR3 bases are TGTGCCAGCAGCTTCCGGACAGGGGAAGTAGATACGCAGTATTTT. Using reference TRBV5-4 and TRBJ2-3 for the parts outside the CDR3, the full variable domain is ETGVTQSPTHLIKTRGQQVTLRCSSQSGHNTVSWYQQALGQGPQFIFQYYREEENGRGNFPPRFSGLQFPNYSSELNVNALELDDSALYLCASSFRTGEVDTQYFGPGTRLTVL.

This rearrangement joins TRBV13 to TRBJ2-5; D gene unclear. V was clipped by 2 bases and J by 2 bases, with 9 bases between them. Germline V gives CDR1 PRHDT, CDR2 FYEKMQ (reference sequence). The CDR3 runs 14 residues. The CDR3 DNA sequence: TGTGCCAGCAGCTTAAGTAAGGTACAAGAGACCCAGTACTTC. Its protein product is CASSLSKVQETQYF.

The chain couples TRBV6-6 to TRBJ2-7, with 12 bases lining up with TRBD2. Germline values: CDR1 MNHNY, CDR2 SVGAGI (reference sequence). CDR3 length equals 15 residues. After removal of 4 bases from V and 6 bases from J, the junction contained 7 bases not matched to a gene. The DNA of the CDR3 is TGTGCCAGCAGTTCCTTACTAGCGGGAGGCCCCGAGCAGTACTTC. It encodes CASSSLLAGGPEQYF.

This chain links TRBV7-2 with TRBJ1-1; D might be TRBD1 (5 bases). Germline V gene sequence: CDR1 SGHTA, CDR2 FQGNSA. Between the trimmed V and J ends, which lost 3 bases and 2 bases, there was a span of 10 bases. CDR3 length: 14 residues. CDR3 coding DNA: TGTGCCAGCAGCTTGGGGGGTCCCAACACTGAAGCTTTCTTT. It codes for CASSLGGPNTEAFF.

This chain connects TRBV15 to TRBJ1-1; possible D gene TRBD1, 6 bases. There are 15 residues in the CDR3. Germline CDR1 is LNHNV and CDR2 is YYDKDF (reference sequence). Trimming took 1 base from V and 3 from J, leaving 12 bases between them. CDR3 amino acids: CATSRAGGPDTEAFF. In nucleotides, the CDR3 is TGTGCCACCAGCAGAGCTGGGGGGCCCGACACTGAAGCTTTCTTT.

The rearrangement joins TRBV27 to TRBJ2-3, with 9 bases aligning to TRBD2. In germline, CDR1 is MNHEY, CDR2 SMNVEV (reference sequence). V lost 4 bases and J lost 1; bases outside the gene matches: 6. The CDR3 has 16 residues. CDR3 coding DNA: TGTGCCAGCAGTTCCCCTAGGACTAGCGGCACAGATACGCAGTATTTT. Encoded protein: CASSSPRTSGTDTQYF.

The genes are TRBV6-4 and TRBJ1-6, with 10 bases aligning to TRBD1. J was trimmed by 3 bases and V by 6 bases; bases with no gene match: 8. The germline CDR1 and CDR2 sequences are MRHNA and SNTAGT. This CDR3 spans 17 amino acids. The CDR3 nucleotides are TGTGCCAGCAGGGCGACAGGGGGCCGATACTATAATTCACCCCTCCACTTT. The encoded protein is CASRATGGRYYNSPLHF.

The chain couples TRBV5-6 to TRBJ2-2; 10 positions match TRBD2. This CDR3 contains 15 residues. Germline values: CDR1 SGHDT, CDR2 YYEEEE. Trimming removed 3 bases from V and 7 bases from J; junction bases left unmatched: 6. CDR3 DNA sequence: TGTGCCAGCAGCTCAGCGGGAGGGCCCCTCGGGGAGCTGTTTTTT. Its protein is CASSSAGGPLGELFF.

The chain employs TRBV7-2 and TRBJ1-3; no definite D call. The V end lost 4 bases, the J end lost 4 bases, and 8 bases lay between the germline ends. Germline V gene sequence: CDR1 SGHTA, CDR2 FQGNSA. This CDR3 region has 13 residues. CDR3 residues: CASSSSGGNTIYF. For the CDR3, the DNA is TGTGCCAGCAGCTCGTCGGGGGGAAACACCATATATTTT.

The chain employs TRBV12-3 or TRBV12-4 and TRBJ2-3; D is unclear. Trimming removed 8 bases at V and 2 bases at J, with 5 bases between. CDR3 size: 11 residues. CDR3 bases: TGTGCCAGCCGGGTCACAGATACGCAGTATTTT. Its translation is CASRVTDTQYF.

The CDR3 coding sequence is TGTGCCAGCAGCTTGGGGGCTAAGTCGCGTACAGATACGCAGTATTTT. Translation gives CASSLGAKSRTDTQYF. The rearrangement links TRBV5-6 to TRBJ2-3; D is undetermined. With 0 bases removed from V and 3 bases from J, the gap between germline ends came to 14 bases. This CDR3 comprises 16 residues. Germline-derived CDR1 and CDR2 are SGHDT and YYEEEE.

The chain combines TRBV6-5 with TRBJ2-6; D uncertain. The V gene lost 6 bases and the J gene lost 1 base, with 7 bases spanning the gap. The CDR3 is 14 amino acids. Germline CDR1 and CDR2: MNHEY and SVGAGI. Here the CDR3 reads CASRIGSGANVLTF. The DNA of the CDR3 is TGTGCCAGCAGGATAGGATCTGGGGCCAACGTCCTGACTTTC.

The chain employs TRBV2 and TRBJ2-6, with D hard to call. Germline CDR1 SNHLY, CDR2 FYNNEI. The CDR3 has 15 amino acids. Trimming pared 5 bases from V and 1 base from J, leaving 9 bases between. The CDR3 loop is CASSLVGSGANVLTF. DNA of the CDR3: TGTGCCAGCAGTCTCGTGGGGTCTGGGGCCAACGTCCTGACTTTC. The whole variable domain, filled in from reference TRBV2 and TRBJ2-6, reads EPEVTQTPSHQVTQMGQEVILRCVPISNHLYFYWYRQILGQKVEFLVSFYNNEISEKSEIFDDQFSVERPDGSNFTLKIRSTKLEDSAMYFCASSLVGSGANVLTFGAGSRLTVL.

The CDR3 reads CASSAGVSGSYEQYF. DNA of the CDR3: TGTGCCAGCAGCGCCGGGGTTTCTGGCTCCTACGAGCAGTACTTC. The rearrangement uses TRBV11-1 and TRBJ2-7; D might be TRBD2 (5 bases). Germline CDR1 is SGHAT and CDR2 is FQDESV (reference sequence). CDR3 length equals 15 residues. Trimming stripped 5 bases from V and 0 bases from J, with 14 bases between.

The genes are TRBV5-1 and TRBJ2-6, with a possible D match to TRBD2 (5 bases). Trimming stripped 4 bases from V and 0 bases from J, with 11 bases between. Per the germline V gene, CDR1 is SGHRS and CDR2 is YFSETQ. The CDR3 is 16 amino acids. CDR3 bases: TGCGCCAGCAGCCTGGAGGAGAGCTCTGGGGCCAACGTCCTGACTTTC. This encodes CASSLEESSGANVLTF.

The V call is TRBV5-1, the J call TRBJ1-2, with 8 nucleotides matching TRBD1. The CDR3 is 16 amino acids. The V gene end was trimmed by 4 bases and the J gene end by 0 bases; junction bases not matched to a gene: 8. Germline CDR1 reads SGHRS; CDR2 reads YFSETQ. The DNA for the CDR3 is TGCGCCAGCAGCGGCGGACAGGGAGATCCTAACTATGGCTACACCTTC. Protein: CASSGGQGDPNYGYTF.

This clone was seen a single time. The chain carries TRBV27 and TRBJ2-7; tentatively, D is TRBD1 (6 bases). The CDR3 runs to 15 residues. Germline V CDR1 and CDR2: MNHEY, SMNVEV (reference sequence). V lost 1 base, J lost 3 bases, and 13 bases lay in between. The CDR3 coding sequence is TGTGCCAGCAGTTTATTTTCAGGGGCCCTCTACGAGCAGTACTTC. It codes for CASSLFSGALYEQYF.